This T cell receptor beta chain was sequenced during a study of identical twins (dated by TCRdb to the mid-2010s). Some background on the complete study: The study deep-sequenced TCR alpha and beta repertoires from monozygotic twins, unrelated adults of various ages and cord blood to test whether fetal clonotypes persist. To rule out contamination, the twin experiments were replicated at different times with different library preparation protocols. What the authors observed across the whole study: Because the same donors could not be followed over many years, the conclusions depended on cross-sectional statistical analysis. Compared with coincidental sharing between unrelated individuals, out-of-frame TCR alpha sequences shared between twins showed an excess of sequences with low generation probability. In beta out-of-frame sequences, excess twin sharing was weaker, because having fewer shared sequences lowered the signal-to-noise ratio. Out-of-frame TCR alpha sharing in monozygotic twins was systematically underestimated by recombination models, whereas sharing between unrelated individuals was in agreement with the recombination models. Abundant cord blood beta clonotypes had fewer insertions, young adult naive repertoires showed a similar but weaker trend, and memory repertoires showed no such trend. Invariant T cells such as MAIT and iNKT could partly confound zero-insertion analyses, although diverse VJ usage argued against such confounding for most clonotypes.

Every donor was a healthy Caucasian. Miltenyi CD45RO+ enrichment and human naive T-cell isolation kits were used to isolate memory (CD45RO+) and naive T cells from PBMC. The CDR3 goes from the cysteine to the phenylalanine over 15 residues. Only CDR3 DNA remains: 45 bases, in frame from the first base. CDR1 and CDR2 are read off the germline V gene as SNHLY and FYNNEI. Trimming takes 6 bases off V and 2 bases off J; junction bases not matched to a gene: 7. Libraries were made using 5' RACE. TCRdb records Illumina HiSeq 2000 as the sequencer. A universal primer binding site was added through template switching, and the final cDNA carried a unique molecular identifier so that TCR cDNA molecules could be counted accurately. Specific primers in the conserved constant-segment region were used to synthesize first-strand cDNA for TCR alpha and beta chains. To control for contamination, every cDNA library carried two barcodes: a SMART-Mk sample barcode plus Illumina barcodes. TruSeq adapter sequences, together with Illumina sample barcodes, were added in two successive PCR steps. The TCR alpha and beta cDNA libraries were sequenced on the Illumina HiSeq platform using custom primers. As for the original processing: Raw reads were processed with MiGEC to extract unique molecular identifiers, and MiXCR was used to determine CDR3 positions. For each individual, recombination models were inferred using an EM algorithm with the repgenHMM and IGoR tools. Shared clonotype analysis was performed with the tcR package in R, normalizing sharing by the product of cloneset sizes. To study raw recombination without the effects of thymic and clonal selection, out-of-frame nonproductive sequences were analyzed. In TCRdb, the public reads were trimmed at Q25 with fastp and aligned with MiXCR, with productive beta chains retained. Every entry covers one CDR3 protein and lists the most common genes and DNA from its rows. None of the V and J calls come from the authors' own analysis; TCRdb made them. The sample data list approximately 260,000 distinct CDR3 sequences, and about an eighth of these were observed just once. Together, the top ten hold around 8.3% of the sample.

This clonotype was counted between two and nine times. What this receptor recognizes is not known. Qualities for individual bases were not recorded, and no much larger clone is one base off. This chain joins TRBV2 to TRBJ2-7; 10 bases in the junction line up with TRBD2. This clonotype was sampled from a woman younger than 30 in good health. The sequencing sample was made of memory (CD45RO+) T cells sorted from blood. The sample's cell subset or site label, in plain terms: CD45RO+ enriched T cells. The CDR3 protein sequence reads: CASSEQAGGAYEQYF. The DNA sequence is as follows: TGTGCCAGCAGCGAACAAGCGGGGGGGGCCTACGAGCAGTACTTC.